Presented here are 3 T cell receptor beta chains from one specimen sequenced in a study of blood T cells in healthy people across ages. For the second PCR, which ran for about 6 to 11 cycles, a sample-barcoded 5' primer and a J-beta primer mix were used. TCRdb processed the 5' RACE reads anew with MiXCR; each CDR3 protein has one entry. This sample has 650,000 to 1,000,000 distinct CDR3 sequences, with more than 35% found just once. Source material: blood. These receptors came from a man of 80 years or more in good health.

This chain uses TRBV18 with TRBJ2-5; either TRBD1 or TRBD2 may fit D (5 bases each). Per germline, CDR1 KGHSH and CDR2 LQKENI. This CDR3 region has 14 residues. V was pared by 4 bases and J by 5 bases, with 14 bases between. CDR3 sequence (DNA): TGTGCCAGCTCACAGGGACCGTCTGGGGAGACCCAGTACTTC. This gives the protein CASSQGPSGETQYF. The complete variable domain, with remaining parts taken from reference TRBV18 and TRBJ2-5, reads NAGVMQNPRHLVRRRGQEARLRCSPMKGHSHVYWYRQLPEEGLKFMVYLQKENIIDESGMPKERFSAEFPKEGPSILRIQQVVRGDSAAYFCASSQGPSGETQYFGPGTRLLVL.

The J gene is TRBJ1-2, the V gene TRBV28; D call uncertain. Germline CDR1 and CDR2: MDHEN and SYDVKM. V lost 3 bases, J lost 4 bases, and 15 bases lay in between. The CDR3 is made up of 15 amino acids. The CDR3 spells CASSFGQAMGYGYTF. The CDR3 nucleotides read TGTGCCAGCAGTTTCGGGCAGGCGATGGGCTATGGCTACACCTTC.

A remark on this clonotype: A much larger clone sits a single nucleotide away, making a read error possible. This chain joins TRBV18 and TRBJ2-5; D is ambiguous. Trimming shortened V by 7 bases and J by 11 bases, and 14 bases separated the two germline ends. The germline gives CDR1 KGHSH, CDR2 LQKENI. CDR3 length: 11 residues. The CDR3 loop is CASCTSDEQYF. The CDR3 DNA is TGTGCCAGCTGTACCTCGGATGAGCAGTACTTC.